The present entry profiles one TCR beta chain with its context. Its antigen remains unknown. The amount of total RNA extracted per sample was at least 5.5 micrograms. Through a sample-barcoded 5' primer and a J-beta primer mix, a second PCR was run for about 6 to 12 cycles. No fewer than 2.5 million CDR3-containing paired-end reads came from each sample. TCRdb recomputed calls from the 5' RACE reads with MiXCR, one row per CDR3 protein. The table includes about 680,000 distinct CDR3 sequences, over 45% detected once. The CDR3 is made up of 14 amino acids. The V end lost 5 bases, the J end lost 1 base, and 11 bases lay between the germline ends. This sample is part of a study of blood T cells in healthy people across ages. Study findings and constraints: While age rose, TCR beta diversity per million T cells dropped in a roughly linear way. Fewer expanded clones and more diversity marked long-lived versus aged donors.

The chain has TRBV12-3 or TRBV12-4 and TRBJ1-1; D unresolved. Sequenced: blood. This TCR was recovered from an older woman in good health. CDR3 amino acids: CASSRRQTNTEAFF. The CDR3 DNA follows: TGTGCCAGCAGTCGCCGGCAGACGAACACTGAAGCTTTCTTT.